These 28 T cell receptor beta chains originate from one sample sequenced in a study of cytomegalovirus exposure and HLA in healthy donors. Vbeta (60) and Jbeta (13) primers were used in the PCR. The assay was immunoSEQ multiplex PCR, and TCRdb's table has in-frame clones only and misses some. This sample has 95,000 to 100,000 clones, with under 80% found just once. The sample comprised PBMCs. All receptors derive from a man aged 35-49 years in good health and CMV-seronegative.

The V and J genes are TRBV11-3 and TRBJ2-2, with 8 bases lining up with TRBD1. The germline V gene has CDR1 SGHNT and CDR2 YENEEA. Trimming cost V 2 bases and J 5 bases; bases outside gene matches: 4. The length of the CDR3 is 15 residues. Here the CDR3 reads CASSLQGAGTGELFF. The CDR3 DNA follows: TGTGCCAGCAGCTTACAGGGGGCTGGAACCGGGGAGCTGTTTTTT.

This sequence joins TRBV6-5 and TRBJ1-2, with 10 bases matching TRBD1. The CDR3 loop spans 15 amino acids. The germline V gene has CDR1 MNHEY and CDR2 SVGAGI. Losses at the gene ends were 4 bases for V and 10 bases for J; bases not matched to a gene: 12. CDR3 DNA: TGTGCCAGCAGTTCAACCCTAGGGACAGGGGATATCTACACCTTC. Its protein product is CASSSTLGTGDIYTF.

This chain connects TRBV7-2 to TRBJ1-1, with TRBD1 matching 7 bases. This CDR3 spans 11 amino acids. CDR1 SGHTA and CDR2 FQGNSA come from the germline V gene. V dropped 5 bases and J dropped 11; count of bases not matched to a gene: 5. The DNA of the CDR3 is TGTGCCAGCAGCAACAGGGGTAGGGCTTTCTTT. This sequence encodes CASSNRGRAFF.

Concerning this clone itself: Compared with germline, one end of the junction differs, possibly owing to a read error. The chain combines TRBV7-9 with TRBJ1-1; a weak D match, TRBD1 (6 bases). Germline CDR1 and CDR2: SEHNR and FQNEAQ (reference sequence). The CDR3 has 14 amino acids. CDR3 in DNA: TGTTCCAGCAGCGTACAGGGCGGAGGCACTGAAGCTTTCTTT. Its translation is CSSSVQGGGTEAFF. The whole variable domain, filled in from reference TRBV7-9 and TRBJ1-1, reads DTGVSQNPRHKITKRGQNVTFRCDPISEHNRLYWYRQTLGQGPEFLTYFQNEAQLEKSRLLSDRFSAERPKGSFSTLEIQRTEQGDSAMYLCSSSVQGGGTEAFFGQGTRLTVV.

The chain is built from TRBV7-2 and TRBJ1-2; D is unclear. CDR3 length equals 14 residues. V was clipped by 4 bases and J by 4 bases, with 13 bases between them. Germline CDR1 is SGHTA and CDR2 is FQGNSA. The CDR3 DNA follows: TGTGCCAGCAGCTCTGGACTTCATTCCTATGGCTACACCTTC. Its protein product is CASSSGLHSYGYTF. Full variable domain (remainder filled in from reference TRBV7-2 and TRBJ1-2): GAGVSQSPSNKVTEKGKDVELRCDPISGHTALYWYRQSLGQGLEFLIYFQGNSAPDKSGLPSDRFSAERTGGSVSTLTIQRTQQEDSAVYLCASSSGLHSYGYTFGSGTRLTVV.

The CDR3 is CASSLGQGQHWNTEAFF. DNA for the CDR3: TGTGCCAGCAGCCTCGGACAGGGTCAGCATTGGAACACTGAAGCTTTCTTT. This chain links TRBV7-9 with TRBJ1-1; 8 bases are a match to TRBD1. Germline CDR1 reads SEHNR; CDR2 reads FQNEAQ (reference sequence). The V segment lost 5 bases and the J segment 1 base; nucleotides outside the gene matches: 12. This CDR3 is 17 amino acids long.

The rearrangement uses TRBV29-1 and TRBJ1-6; TRBD1 might be the D (6 bases). CDR1 SQVTM and CDR2 ANQGSEA come from the germline V gene. The CDR3 has 15 amino acids. The CDR3 sequence is CTRTARSSYNSPLHF. CDR3 nucleotide sequence: TGCACCCGGACAGCGAGGAGCTCCTATAATTCACCCCTCCACTTT.

The chain couples TRBV7-6 to TRBJ1-3; D perhaps matches TRBD1 (6 bases). CDR3 length: 16 amino acids. Germline assignment: CDR1 SGHVS and CDR2 FNYEAQ. Trimming stripped 3 bases from V and 0 bases from J, with 12 bases between. The CDR3 DNA is TGTGCCAGCAGCTTCTCGACAGGACTCTCTGGAAACACCATATATTTT. This gives the protein CASSFSTGLSGNTIYF.

The chain carries TRBV10-1 and TRBJ2-1; TRBD2 matches at 11 bases. The CDR3 totals 15 residues. After removal of 3 bases from V and 5 bases from J, the junction contained 3 bases not matched to a gene. CDR1 is WNHNN, CDR2 SYGVQD, per germline (reference sequence). CDR3 DNA sequence: TGCGCCAGCAGTGACACGACTAGCGGGGACAATGAGCAGTTCTTC. It codes for CASSDTTSGDNEQFF.

The chain recombines TRBV5-1 with TRBJ1-6, with D possibly TRBD1 on 6 matching bases. The CDR3 has 14 amino acids. With 4 bases removed from V and 14 bases from J, the gap between germline ends came to 19 bases. Germline V gives CDR1 SGHRS, CDR2 YFSETQ. CDR3 in amino acids: CASSPDRFRRTLHF. CDR3 nucleotides: TGCGCCAGCAGCCCCGACAGGTTCAGGAGGACCCTCCACTTT. The full variable domain, its missing parts supplied by reference TRBV5-1 and TRBJ1-6, is KAGVTQTPRYLIKTRGQQVTLSCSPISGHRSVSWYQQTPGQGLQFLFEYFSETQRNKGNFPGRFSGRQFSNSRSEMNVSTLELGDSALYLCASSPDRFRRTLHFGNGTRLTVT.

The chain uses TRBV6-1 and TRBJ2-4; 7 bases are shared with TRBD1. V trimming: 7 bases; J trimming: 2 bases; junction bases outside the gene matches: 5. This CDR3 region has 14 residues. Germline V gene lookup returns CDR1 MNHNS and CDR2 SASEGT. The CDR3 DNA reads as TGTGCCAGCAACCTGGACAGGACCAAAAACATTCAGTACTTC. Protein product: CASNLDRTKNIQYF.

This sequence joins TRBV10-3 and TRBJ1-2, with 7 bases lining up with TRBD1. The CDR3 is 11 residues long. From germline, CDR1 is ENHRY and CDR2 SYGVKD. V lost 11 bases and J lost 8; bases outside the gene matches: 8. The CDR3 DNA reads as TGTGCCCTCCGGACAGGAGCCGGCTACACCTTC. Its protein product is CALRTGAGYTF.

J is TRBJ1-1 and V is TRBV30; TRBD1 matches at 8 bases. The V and J ends lost 6 bases and 6 bases, in that order; junction bases with no gene match: 3. Per the germline V gene, CDR1 is GTSNPN and CDR2 is SVGIG (reference sequence). CDR3 size: 11 residues. CDR3 nucleotide sequence: TGTGCCTGCACACAGGGGGCTGAAGCTTTCTTT. It is translated as CACTQGAEAFF. The variable domain in full, with the rest retrieved from reference TRBV30 and TRBJ1-1, is SQTIHQWPATLVQPVGSPLSLECTVEGTSNPNLYWYRQAAGRGLQLLFYSVGIGQISSEVPQNLSASRPQDRQFILSSKKLLLSDSGFYLCACTQGAEAFFGQGTRLTVV.

J is TRBJ2-7 and V is TRBV7-8; D not certain. Trimming removed 1 base at V and 3 bases at J, with 10 bases between. This CDR3 spans 14 amino acids. The germline gives CDR1 SGHVS, CDR2 FQNEAQ. CDR3 amino acids: CASSLVPGGYEQYV. CDR3 coding DNA: TGTGCCAGCAGCTTAGTACCGGGTGGCTACGAGCAGTACGTC.

V is TRBV11-2 and J is TRBJ2-5; D is uncertain. The CDR3 spans 12 residues. Germline V gene data show CDR1 as SGHAT and CDR2 as FQNNGV. V was trimmed by 1 base and J by 5 bases, leaving 5 bases between them. The CDR3 spells CASSLVGETQYF. For the CDR3, the DNA is TGTGCCAGCAGCTTAGTCGGTGAGACCCAGTACTTC.

As concerns this clone: The same CDR3 arises from other DNA sequences in this sample as well. V usage is TRBV5-5 and J usage is TRBJ2-2, with TRBD1 identical over 10 bases. V shed 4 bases and J 3 bases; nucleotides not matched to a gene: 6. The CDR3 runs to 16 residues. Germline V gives CDR1 SGHKS, CDR2 YYEKEE (reference sequence). CDR3 amino acids: CASSLRQGADTGELFF. CDR3 nucleotides: TGTGCCAGCAGCCTGCGACAGGGGGCCGACACCGGGGAGCTGTTTTTT.

The V gene is TRBV5-6, the J gene TRBJ1-2; 8 nucleotides line up with TRBD1. There are 13 residues in the CDR3. The germline CDR1 and CDR2 sequences are SGHDT and YYEEEE. Unmatched junction bases numbered 8, after V lost 6 bases and J lost 7 bases. This chain's CDR3 is CASTFQGASGYTF. The CDR3 coding sequence is TGTGCCAGCACCTTTCAGGGGGCGTCTGGCTACACCTTC.

The V gene is TRBV6-1, the J gene TRBJ2-7, with 7 bases fitting TRBD1. V trimming: 10 bases; J trimming: 3 bases; junction bases outside the gene matches: 9. The length of the CDR3 is 13 residues. Germline CDR1 MNHNS, CDR2 SASEGT. Here the CDR3 reads CATTHRGYYEQYV. In DNA, the CDR3 is TGTGCCACCACTCACAGGGGCTACTACGAGCAGTACGTC.

The chain joins TRBV6-5 to TRBJ2-3; 9 nucleotides line up with TRBD2. The CDR3 has 15 residues. V dropped 4 bases and J dropped 2; count of bases not matched to a gene: 4. Germline-derived CDR1 and CDR2 are MNHEY and SVGAGI. The CDR3 sequence is CASSSKRGVTDTQYF. The CDR3, as DNA: TGTGCCAGCAGTTCAAAGCGGGGGGTCACAGATACGCAGTATTTT.

This chain uses TRBV7-9 with TRBJ1-3; D perhaps matches TRBD1 (6 bases). Germline V lookup: CDR1 SEHNR, CDR2 FQNEAQ (reference sequence). This CDR3 is 14 amino acids long. V dropped 5 bases and J dropped 2 bases, with 10 bases sitting between them. The CDR3 DNA follows: TGTGCCAGCAGCGCACAGGGAGCTGGAAACACCATATATTTT. As protein: CASSAQGAGNTIYF.

For this clone: No conserved phenylalanine or tryptophan ends this CDR3, so it is likely a read error. The CDR3 DNA follows: TGTGCCAGCAGTTTAACCGACAGGGCATATGGCTACACCTCC. It yields the protein CASSLTDRAYGYTS. The gene calls are TRBV28 and TRBJ1-2, with 7 bases fitting TRBD1. Germline V gene sequence: CDR1 MDHEN, CDR2 SYDVKM. The J segment lost 5 bases and the V segment lost 2 bases, leaving 5 bases of the junction unmatched. This CDR3 comprises 14 residues.

V usage is TRBV11-2 and J usage is TRBJ2-2, with D tentatively TRBD1 (5 bases). Germline CDR1 SGHAT, CDR2 FQNNGV. The CDR3 consists of 13 residues. V was pared by 1 base and J by 5 bases, with 5 bases between. CDR3 region: CASSLAGTGELFF. The CDR3 coding sequence is TGTGCCAGCAGCTTAGCAGGGACCGGGGAGCTGTTTTTT.

The DNA of the CDR3 is TGCGCCAGTCGCGACAGGGAAGGGGAGACCCAGTACTTC. Its translation is CASRDREGETQYF. The chain recombines TRBV5-1 with TRBJ2-5; 7 bases fit TRBD1. The J segment lost 5 bases and the V segment lost 8 bases, leaving 9 bases of the junction unmatched. Germline loops: CDR1 SGHRS, CDR2 YFSETQ. This CDR3 comprises 13 residues.

The genes are TRBV5-8 and TRBJ1-1; D is perhaps TRBD1 (6 bases). The V end was cut by 5 bases, the J end by 0 bases, with 17 bases between. Germline loops: CDR1 SGHTS, CDR2 YDEGEE. CDR3 length: 16 amino acids. The CDR3 DNA follows: TGTGCCAGCAGATATAGACAGGACTCCATGAACACTGAAGCTTTCTTT. Residues: CASRYRQDSMNTEAFF.

The table lists this clone with a count of one. V and J are TRBV11-2 and TRBJ1-2; D is unresolved. Trimming left V 7 bases short and J 0 bases short, with 18 bases between. The CDR3 is 16 amino acids. Looked up from germline, CDR1 is SGHAT and CDR2 is FQNNGV. The CDR3, as DNA: TGTGCCAGCACCTCACCTCTACAGAAAGCTAACTATGGCTACACCTTC. As protein: CASTSPLQKANYGYTF.

V and J are TRBV6-4 and TRBJ1-4; 7 positions match TRBD1. The CDR3 contains 13 residues. The ends lost 6 bases at V and 7 bases at J; junction bases unmatched: 5. The germline V gene encodes CDR1 MRHNA and CDR2 SNTAGT. This CDR3 is CASRAGQSEKLFF. The CDR3 DNA reads TGTGCCAGCAGGGCGGGACAGTCTGAAAAACTGTTTTTT.

The CDR3 sequence: CASGSRQGSEAFF. CDR3 DNA sequence: TGTGCCAGCGGAAGTAGACAGGGCTCTGAAGCTTTCTTT. The chain employs TRBV2 and TRBJ1-1, with 7 bases identical to TRBD1. V shed 8 bases and J 6 bases; nucleotides not matched to a gene: 9. The germline CDR1 and CDR2 sequences are SNHLY and FYNNEI. The CDR3 spans 13 residues.

The rearrangement uses TRBV20-1 and TRBJ2-7, with 7 bases fitting TRBD1. The CDR3 is 9 residues long. Germline V gives CDR1 DFQATT, CDR2 SNEGSKA (reference sequence). The DNA of the CDR3 is TGCAGTGCAAGAAGGGGGCGCGTCGTC. It specifies CSARRGRVV.